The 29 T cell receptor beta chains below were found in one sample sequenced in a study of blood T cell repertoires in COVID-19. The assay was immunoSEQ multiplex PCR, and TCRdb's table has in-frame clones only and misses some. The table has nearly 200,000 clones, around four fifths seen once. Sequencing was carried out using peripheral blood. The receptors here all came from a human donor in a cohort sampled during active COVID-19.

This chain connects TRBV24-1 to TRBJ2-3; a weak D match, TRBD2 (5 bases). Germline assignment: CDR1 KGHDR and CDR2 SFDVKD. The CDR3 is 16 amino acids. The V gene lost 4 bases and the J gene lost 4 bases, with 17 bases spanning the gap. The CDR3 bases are TGTGCCACCAGTGACCCAACCACCCACGGGGCAGATACGCAGTATTTT. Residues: CATSDPTTHGADTQYF.

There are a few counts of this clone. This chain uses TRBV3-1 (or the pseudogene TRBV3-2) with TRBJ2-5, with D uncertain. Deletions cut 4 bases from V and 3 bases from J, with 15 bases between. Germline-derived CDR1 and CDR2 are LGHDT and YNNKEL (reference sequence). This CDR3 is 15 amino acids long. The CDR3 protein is CASSLLGRSEETQYF. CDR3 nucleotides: TGTGCCAGCAGCCTATTAGGCAGGTCGGAAGAGACCCAGTACTTC.

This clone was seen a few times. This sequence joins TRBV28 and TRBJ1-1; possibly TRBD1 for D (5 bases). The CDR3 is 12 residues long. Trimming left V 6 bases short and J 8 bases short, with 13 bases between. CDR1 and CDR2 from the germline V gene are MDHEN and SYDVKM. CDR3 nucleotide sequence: TGTGCCAGCAGCCGCACAAACAGGGAAGCTTTCTTT. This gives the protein CASSRTNREAFF.

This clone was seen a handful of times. DNA of the CDR3: TGTGCCAGCAGTCACGGACAGGAGACAGATACGCAGTATTTT. Its protein is CASSHGQETDTQYF. The chain uses TRBV6-5 and TRBJ2-3, with 7 bases matching TRBD1. Trimming removed 5 bases from V and 3 bases from J; junction bases left unmatched: 5. The CDR3 runs to 14 residues. The germline gives CDR1 MNHEY, CDR2 SVGAGI.

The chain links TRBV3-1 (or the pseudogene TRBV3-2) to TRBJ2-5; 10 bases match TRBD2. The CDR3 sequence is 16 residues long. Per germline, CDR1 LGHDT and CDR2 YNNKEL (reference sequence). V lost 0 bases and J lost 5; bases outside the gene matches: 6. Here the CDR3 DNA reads TGTGCCAGCAGCCAAGACTTAGCGGGGGGAGGGGAGACCCAGTACTTC. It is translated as CASSQDLAGGGETQYF.

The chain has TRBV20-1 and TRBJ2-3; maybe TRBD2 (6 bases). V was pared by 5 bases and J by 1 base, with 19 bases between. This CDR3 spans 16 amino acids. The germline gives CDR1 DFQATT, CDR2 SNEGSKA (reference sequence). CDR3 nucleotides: TGCAGTGCTGGTGTAGCTGACTGGGGGGGCACAGATACGCAGTATTTT. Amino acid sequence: CSAGVADWGGTDTQYF.

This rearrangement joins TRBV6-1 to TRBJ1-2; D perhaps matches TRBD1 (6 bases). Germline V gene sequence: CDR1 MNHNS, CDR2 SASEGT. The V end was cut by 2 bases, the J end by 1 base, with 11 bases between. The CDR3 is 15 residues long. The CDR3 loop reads CASSESRGRNYGYTF. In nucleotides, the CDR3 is TGTGCCAGCAGTGAATCCAGGGGCCGTAACTATGGCTACACCTTC.

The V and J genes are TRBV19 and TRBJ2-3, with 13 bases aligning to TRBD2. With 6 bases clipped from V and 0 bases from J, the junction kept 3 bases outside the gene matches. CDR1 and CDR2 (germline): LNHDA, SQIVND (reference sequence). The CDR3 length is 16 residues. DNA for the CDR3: TGTGCCAGTAGAAGACTAGCGGGGGGAAGCACAGATACGCAGTATTTT. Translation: CASRRLAGGSTDTQYF. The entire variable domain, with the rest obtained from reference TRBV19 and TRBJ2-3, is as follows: DGGITQSPKYLFRKEGQNVTLSCEQNLNHDAMYWYRQDPGQGLRLIYYSQIVNDFQKGDIAEGYSVSREKKESFPLTVTSAQKNPTAFYLCASRRLAGGSTDTQYFGPGTRLTVL.

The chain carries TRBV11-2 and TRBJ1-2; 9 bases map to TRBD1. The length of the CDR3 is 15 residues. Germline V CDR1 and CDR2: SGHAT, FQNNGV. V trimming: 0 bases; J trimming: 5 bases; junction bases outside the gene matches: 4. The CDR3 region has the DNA TGTGCCAGCAGCTTAGATTCGGGACAGGGTTATGGCTACACCTTC. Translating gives CASSLDSGQGYGYTF.

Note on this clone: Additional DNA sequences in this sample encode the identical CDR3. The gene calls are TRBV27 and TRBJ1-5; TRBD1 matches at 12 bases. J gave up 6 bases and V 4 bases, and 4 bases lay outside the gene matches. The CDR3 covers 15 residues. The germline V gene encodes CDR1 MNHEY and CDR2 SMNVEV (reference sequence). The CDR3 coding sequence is TGTGCCAGCAGTTCGGGGACAGGGGGCGGTCAGCCCCAGCATTTT. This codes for CASSSGTGGGQPQHF.

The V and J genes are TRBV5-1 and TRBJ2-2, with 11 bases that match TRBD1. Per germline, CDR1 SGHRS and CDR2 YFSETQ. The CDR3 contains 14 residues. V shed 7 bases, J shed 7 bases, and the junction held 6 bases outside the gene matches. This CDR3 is CASRTGGAGGELFF. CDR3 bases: TGCGCCAGCCGGACAGGGGGCGCGGGCGGGGAGCTGTTTTTT.

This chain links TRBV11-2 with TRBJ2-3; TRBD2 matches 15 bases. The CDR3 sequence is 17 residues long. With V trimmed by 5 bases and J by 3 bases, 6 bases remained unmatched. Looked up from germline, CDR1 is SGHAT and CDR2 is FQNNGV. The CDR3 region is CASSPGTSGGLTDTQYF. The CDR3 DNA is TGTGCCAGCAGCCCCGGGACTAGCGGGGGGTTGACAGATACGCAGTATTTT.

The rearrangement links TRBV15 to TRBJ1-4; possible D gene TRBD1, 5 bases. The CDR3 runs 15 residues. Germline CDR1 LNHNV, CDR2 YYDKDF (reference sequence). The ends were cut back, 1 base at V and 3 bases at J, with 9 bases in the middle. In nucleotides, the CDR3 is TGTGCCACCAGCAGAGCGGGGGTGGCTAATGAAAAACTGTTTTTT. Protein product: CATSRAGVANEKLFF.

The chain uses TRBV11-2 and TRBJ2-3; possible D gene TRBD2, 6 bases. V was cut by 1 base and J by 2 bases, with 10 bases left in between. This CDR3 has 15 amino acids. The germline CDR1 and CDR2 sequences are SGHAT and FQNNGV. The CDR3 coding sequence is TGTGCCAGCAGCTTAGGCGGAGGGAACACAGATACGCAGTATTTT. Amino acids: CASSLGGGNTDTQYF.

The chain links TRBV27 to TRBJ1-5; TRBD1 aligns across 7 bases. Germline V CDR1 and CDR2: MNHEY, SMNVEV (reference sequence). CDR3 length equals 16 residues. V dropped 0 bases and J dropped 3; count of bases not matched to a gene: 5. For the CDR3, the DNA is TGTGCCAGCAGTTTATCGGGACAGCCACCCAATCAGCCCCAGCATTTT. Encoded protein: CASSLSGQPPNQPQHF.

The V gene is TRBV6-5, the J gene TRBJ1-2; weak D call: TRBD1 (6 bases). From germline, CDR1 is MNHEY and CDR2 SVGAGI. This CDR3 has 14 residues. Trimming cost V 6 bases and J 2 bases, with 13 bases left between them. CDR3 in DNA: TGTGCCAGCAGACAACAGGGTACCAACTATGGCTACACCTTC. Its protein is CASRQQGTNYGYTF.

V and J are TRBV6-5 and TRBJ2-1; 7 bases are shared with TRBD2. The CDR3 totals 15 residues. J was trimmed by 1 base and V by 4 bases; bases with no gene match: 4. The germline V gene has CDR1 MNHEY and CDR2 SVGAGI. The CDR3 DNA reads TGTGCCAGCAGTTCCCCGGGACTATCCTACAATGAGCAGTTCTTC. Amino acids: CASSSPGLSYNEQFF.

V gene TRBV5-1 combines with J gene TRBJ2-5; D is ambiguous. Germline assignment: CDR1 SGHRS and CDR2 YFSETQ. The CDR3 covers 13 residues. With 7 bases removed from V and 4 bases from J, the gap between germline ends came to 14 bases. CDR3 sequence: CASGPGSPETQYF. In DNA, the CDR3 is TGCGCCAGCGGTCCGGGTTCCCCAGAGACCCAGTACTTC.

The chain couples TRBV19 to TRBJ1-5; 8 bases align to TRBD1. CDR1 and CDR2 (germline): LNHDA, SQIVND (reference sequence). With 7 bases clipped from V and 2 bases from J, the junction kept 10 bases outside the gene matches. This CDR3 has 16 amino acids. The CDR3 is CASTSQGAGGNQPQHF. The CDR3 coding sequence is TGTGCCAGTACCTCTCAGGGGGCAGGAGGCAATCAGCCCCAGCATTTT.

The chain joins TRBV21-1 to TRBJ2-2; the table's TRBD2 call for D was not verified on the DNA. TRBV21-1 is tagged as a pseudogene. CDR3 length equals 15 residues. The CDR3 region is CASSNPRGQTGELFF. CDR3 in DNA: TGTGCCAGCAGCAACCCCCGAGGGCAAACCGGGGAGCTGTTTTTT.

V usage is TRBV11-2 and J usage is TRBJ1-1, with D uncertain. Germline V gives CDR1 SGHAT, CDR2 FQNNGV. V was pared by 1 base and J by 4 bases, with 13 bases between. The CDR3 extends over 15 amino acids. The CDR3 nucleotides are TGTGCCAGCAGCTTAGTACCTAGCGGTTCCACTGAAGCTTTCTTT. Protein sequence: CASSLVPSGSTEAFF.

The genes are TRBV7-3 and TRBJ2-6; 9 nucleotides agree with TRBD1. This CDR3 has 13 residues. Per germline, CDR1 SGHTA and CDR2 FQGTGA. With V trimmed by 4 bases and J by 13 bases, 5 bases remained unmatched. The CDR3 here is CASSSGTGNVLTF. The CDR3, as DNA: TGTGCCAGCAGCTCCGGGACAGGGAATGTCCTGACTTTC.

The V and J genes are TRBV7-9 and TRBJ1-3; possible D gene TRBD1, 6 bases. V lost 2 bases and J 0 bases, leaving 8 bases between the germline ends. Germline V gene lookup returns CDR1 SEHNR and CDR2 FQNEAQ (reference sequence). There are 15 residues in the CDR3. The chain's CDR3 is CASSLRGGSGNTIYF. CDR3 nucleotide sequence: TGTGCCAGCAGCTTAAGGGGGGGCTCTGGAAACACCATATATTTT.

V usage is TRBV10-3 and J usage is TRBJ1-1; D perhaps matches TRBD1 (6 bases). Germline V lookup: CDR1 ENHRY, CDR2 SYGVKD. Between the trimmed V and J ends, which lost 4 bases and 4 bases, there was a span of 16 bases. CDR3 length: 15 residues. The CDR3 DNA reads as TGTGCCATCAGTGTTCGCTCCCAAGGGGGCACTGAAGCTTTCTTT. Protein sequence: CAISVRSQGGTEAFF.

The CDR3, as DNA: TGTGCCAGCAGCGTAGTCGTTCGGGCGGGGTCCACAGATACGCAGTATTTT. It is translated as CASSVVVRAGSTDTQYF. The chain uses TRBV9 and TRBJ2-3; D is possibly TRBD2 (6 bases). CDR3 length equals 17 residues. Per the germline V gene, CDR1 is SGDLS and CDR2 is YYNGEE. Trimming stripped 0 bases from V and 2 bases from J, with 16 bases between. Filled out from reference TRBV9 and TRBJ2-3, the complete variable domain reads DSGVTQTPKHLITATGQRVTLRCSPRSGDLSVYWYQQSLDQGLQFLIQYYNGEERAKGNILERFSAQQFPDLHSELNLSSLELGDSALYFCASSVVVRAGSTDTQYFGPGTRLTVL.

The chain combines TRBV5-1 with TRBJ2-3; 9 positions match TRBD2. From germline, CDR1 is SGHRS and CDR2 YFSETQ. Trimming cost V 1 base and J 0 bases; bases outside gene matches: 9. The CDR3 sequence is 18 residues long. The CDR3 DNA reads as TGCGCCAGCAGCTTGTTTCTAGCGGGGACTATTAGCACAGATACGCAGTATTTT. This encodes CASSLFLAGTISTDTQYF.

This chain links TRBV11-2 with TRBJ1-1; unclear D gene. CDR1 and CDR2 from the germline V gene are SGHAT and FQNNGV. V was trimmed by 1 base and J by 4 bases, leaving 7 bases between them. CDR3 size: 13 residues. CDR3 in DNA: TGTGCCAGCAGCTTAGCCGAGGCCACTGAAGCTTTCTTT. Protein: CASSLAEATEAFF. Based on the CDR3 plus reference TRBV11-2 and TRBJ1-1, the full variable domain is EAGVAQSPRYKIIEKRQSVAFWCNPISGHATLYWYQQILGQGPKLLIQFQNNGVVDDSQLPKDRFSAERLKGVDSTLKIQPAKLEDSAVYLCASSLAEATEAFFGQGTRLTVV.

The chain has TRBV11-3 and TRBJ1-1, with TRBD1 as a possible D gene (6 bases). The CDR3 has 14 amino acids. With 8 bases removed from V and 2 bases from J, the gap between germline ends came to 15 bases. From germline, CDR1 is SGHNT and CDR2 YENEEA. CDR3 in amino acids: CASSLRGLNTEAFF. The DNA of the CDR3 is TGTGCCAGCTCGCTCAGGGGTCTCAACACTGAAGCTTTCTTT.

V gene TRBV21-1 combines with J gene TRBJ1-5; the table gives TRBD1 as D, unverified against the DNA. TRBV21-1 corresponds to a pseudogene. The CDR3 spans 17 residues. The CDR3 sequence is CASSKGLPQGGNQPQHF. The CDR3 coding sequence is TGTGCCAGCAGCAAAGGTCTCCCCCAGGGGGGCAATCAGCCCCAGCATTTT.